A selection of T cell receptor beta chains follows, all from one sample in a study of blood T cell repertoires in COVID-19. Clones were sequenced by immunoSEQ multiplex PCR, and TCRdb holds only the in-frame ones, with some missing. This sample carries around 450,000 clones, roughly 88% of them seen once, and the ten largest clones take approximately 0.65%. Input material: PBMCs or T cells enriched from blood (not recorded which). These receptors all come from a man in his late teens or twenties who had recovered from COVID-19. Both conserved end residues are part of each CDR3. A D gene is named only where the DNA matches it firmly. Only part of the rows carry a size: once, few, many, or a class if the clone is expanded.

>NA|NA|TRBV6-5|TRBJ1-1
CASSYSSGGFTEAFF
TGTGCCAGCAGTTACTCCTCGGGGGGGTTCACTGAAGCTTTCTTT
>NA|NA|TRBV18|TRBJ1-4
CASHKTNEKLFF
TGTGCCAGCCACAAGACTAATGAAAAACTGTTTTTT
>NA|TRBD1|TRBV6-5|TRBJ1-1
CASSPGQGKVEAFF
TGTGCCAGCAGCCCCGGACAGGGTAAGGTTGAAGCTTTCTTT
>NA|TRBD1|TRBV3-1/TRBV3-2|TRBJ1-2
CASSQGGTDRYGYTF
TGTGCCAGCAGCCAAGGGGGGACAGACCGTTATGGCTACACCTTC
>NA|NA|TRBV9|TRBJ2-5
CASSVVGAVQETQYF
TGTGCCAGCAGCGTAGTAGGAGCGGTCCAAGAGACCCAGTACTTC
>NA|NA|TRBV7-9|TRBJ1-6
CASSTAGSSYNSPLHF
TGTGCCAGCAGCACCGCTGGGAGCTCCTATAATTCACCCCTCCACTTT
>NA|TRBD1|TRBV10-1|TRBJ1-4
CASSMDRGEKLFF
TGCGCCAGCAGTATGGACAGGGGCGAAAAACTGTTTTTT
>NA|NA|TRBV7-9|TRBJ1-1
CASSLASGGNTEAFF
TGTGCCAGCAGCTTAGCCTCCGGGGGGAACACTGAAGCTTTCTTT
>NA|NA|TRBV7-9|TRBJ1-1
CASSWGGQPNTEAFF
TGTGCCAGCAGCTGGGGAGGGCAGCCGAACACTGAAGCTTTCTTT
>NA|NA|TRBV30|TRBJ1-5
CACGGGYSNQPQHF
TGTGCCTGTGGTGGGGGCTATAGCAATCAGCCCCAGCATTTT
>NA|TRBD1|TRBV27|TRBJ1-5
CASSSGTGGNQPQHF
TGTGCCAGCAGTTCCGGGACAGGGGGCAATCAGCCCCAGCATTTT
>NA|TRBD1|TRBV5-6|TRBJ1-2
CASINLPGQGNYGYTF
TGTGCCAGCATTAACCTACCGGGACAGGGAAACTATGGCTACACCTTC
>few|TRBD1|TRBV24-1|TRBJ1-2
CATSQGARGYTF
TGTGCCACCTCACAGGGGGCGCGTGGCTACACCTTC
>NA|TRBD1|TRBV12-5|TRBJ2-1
CASAPRDSNYNEQFF
TGTGCTAGTGCCCCAAGGGACAGCAACTACAATGAGCAGTTCTTC